The 14 T cell receptor beta chains below all came from one sample that was sequenced in a study of T cell responses to AZD1222 COVID-19 vaccine. Assay: immunoSEQ multiplex PCR; the TCRdb copy retains only in-frame clones and omits some. Of 120,000 or so clones in the sample, roughly 91% are singletons; the top ten hold approximately 5%. The sequencing used peripheral blood, collected 28 days after the second AZD1222 dose. Receptor source: an adult who received the AZD1222 COVID-19 vaccine.

The genes are TRBV14 and TRBJ2-7; 12 bases align to TRBD2. CDR1 is SGHDN and CDR2 is FVKESK in the germline V gene. V shed 1 base, J shed 6 bases, and the junction held 7 bases outside the gene matches. The CDR3 extends over 16 amino acids. The CDR3 spells CASSQGPSGRAGEQYF. In DNA, the CDR3 is TGTGCCAGCAGCCAAGGTCCTAGCGGGAGGGCGGGCGAGCAGTACTTC.

The chain has TRBV9 and TRBJ2-5; D might be TRBD2 (7 bases). CDR3 size: 16 residues. The germline CDR1 and CDR2 sequences are SGDLS and YYNGEE. V lost 3 bases and J lost 5, with 20 bases in between. CDR3 residues: CASSASGGGAWETQYF. The CDR3 DNA is TGTGCCAGCAGCGCCAGTGGTGGGGGGGCTTGGGAGACCCAGTACTTC.

The V call is TRBV10-3, the J call TRBJ2-3, with D perhaps TRBD1 (5 bases). V lost 2 bases to trimming and J lost 5 bases, with 14 bases between them. The CDR3 covers 15 residues. Germline CDR1 and CDR2: ENHRY and SYGVKD. The CDR3 nucleotides are TGTGCCATCAGTGAGCAGGGCCCCTCGTTAGATACGCAGTATTTT. Translated, it gives CAISEQGPSLDTQYF.

V and J are TRBV5-4 and TRBJ2-7, with 9 bases identical to TRBD1. CDR3 length: 15 amino acids. V trimming: 0 bases; J trimming: 4 bases; junction bases outside the gene matches: 5. Per germline, CDR1 SGHNT and CDR2 YYREEE (reference sequence). In DNA form, the CDR3 reads TGTGCCAGCAGCTTGGCCGGGACAGGGAGTTACGAGCAGTACTTC. Residues: CASSLAGTGSYEQYF.

V and J are TRBV18 and TRBJ1-6; D may be TRBD1 (5 bases). CDR3 length: 16 amino acids. CDR1 and CDR2 from the germline V gene are KGHSH and LQKENI. V lost 3 bases, J lost 5 bases, and 14 bases lay in between. CDR3 nucleotides: TGTGCCAGCTCACCGCAGGGAGGGAGGGATAATTCACCCCTCCACTTT. Translated, it gives CASSPQGGRDNSPLHF.

The chain couples TRBV5-5 to TRBJ2-1, with 10 bases aligning to TRBD2. The CDR3 has 15 residues. In germline, CDR1 is SGHKS, CDR2 YYEKEE (reference sequence). The V gene end was trimmed by 4 bases and the J gene end by 3 bases; junction bases not matched to a gene: 4. The CDR3 DNA reads TGTGCCAGCAGCAGAACTAGCGGGATCTACAATGAGCAGTTCTTC. It specifies CASSRTSGIYNEQFF.

Here the CDR3 DNA reads TGTGCCAGTAGTTCGCCCCCTTGGGGGGGGATGGGGACTGAAGCTTTCTTT. Amino acid sequence: CASSSPPWGGMGTEAFF. The chain carries TRBV19 and TRBJ1-1; TRBD1 is a possible D gene (5 bases). The CDR3 is 17 residues long. Germline V CDR1 and CDR2: LNHDA, SQIVND (reference sequence). With 5 bases removed from V and 5 bases from J, the gap between germline ends came to 24 bases.

This chain links TRBV7-9 with TRBJ1-4; D is possibly TRBD1 (6 bases). CDR1 and CDR2 (germline): SEHNR, FQNEAQ (reference sequence). This CDR3 is built from 14 residues. Trimming left V 2 bases short and J 8 bases short, with 12 bases between. CDR3: CASSLIGGREKLFF. The CDR3 bases are TGTGCCAGCAGCTTAATAGGGGGACGAGAAAAACTGTTTTTT.

This chain joins TRBV27 and TRBJ2-1; 9 bases map to TRBD1. This CDR3 contains 12 residues. Germline CDR1 is MNHEY and CDR2 is SMNVEV (reference sequence). CDR3 DNA: TGTTCGACAGGGGGGTCCTACAATGAGCAGTTCTTC. It encodes CSTGGSYNEQFF.

The chain has TRBV7-9 and TRBJ2-7; maybe TRBD2 (6 bases). This CDR3 has 13 amino acids. Germline CDR1 and CDR2: SEHNR and FQNEAQ (reference sequence). V was clipped by 5 bases and J by 7 bases, with 15 bases between them. CDR3 bases: TGTGCCAGCAGCCCCAAGGGGAGGAGGGAGCAGTACTTC. It specifies CASSPKGRREQYF.

The chain links TRBV7-2 to TRBJ2-2, with 8 nucleotides matching TRBD2. From germline, CDR1 is SGHTA and CDR2 FQGNSA. J gave up 4 bases and V 6 bases, and 7 bases lay outside the gene matches. The CDR3 sequence is 15 residues long. CDR3 in DNA: TGTGCCAGCAGTCCCGGGACTAGTCCCACCGGGGAGCTGTTTTTT. Translated: CASSPGTSPTGELFF.

The rearrangement uses TRBV21-1 and TRBJ2-7. TRBV21-1 is listed as a pseudogene. The CDR3 totals 18 residues. The DNA for the CDR3 is TGTGCCAGCAGCCCTTGGACCCGAAGACTCTCCGGCTCCTACGAGCAGTACTTC. As protein: CASSPWTRRLSGSYEQYF.

This chain connects TRBV5-1 to TRBJ1-2; 7 positions match TRBD1. The germline V gene has CDR1 SGHRS and CDR2 YFSETQ. The CDR3 is 16 residues long. V dropped 4 bases and J dropped 5; count of bases not matched to a gene: 14. The CDR3 sequence is CASSADRAGGNYGYTF. The CDR3 DNA follows: TGCGCCAGCAGCGCCGACAGGGCCGGTGGGAATTATGGCTACACCTTC.

CDR3 in amino acids: CASKTKGMYNEQFF. CDR3 coding DNA: TGTGCCAGCAAGACCAAAGGGATGTACAATGAGCAGTTCTTC. The chain uses TRBV6-5 and TRBJ2-1; D uncertain. The V end was cut by 7 bases, the J end by 4 bases, with 14 bases between. The CDR3 is 14 amino acids. CDR1 and CDR2 from the germline V gene are MNHEY and SVGAGI.